The 28 T cell receptor beta chains below were found in one sample sequenced in a study of T-cell memory formation after mild COVID-19. TCRdb called the 5' RACE reads again in MiXCR, with one record for every CDR3 protein. The sample lists 350,000 to 450,000 distinct CDR3 sequences, 20% seen once, with roughly 8.4% in the top ten. The sequencing input was PBMCs or a T cell subset sorted from them (not recorded which). These receptors all stem from an adult woman who had mild COVID-19 (a few samples of this study predate the infection). Cell type and time point are not known.

CDR3 coding DNA: TGTGCCACCAGCAGAGTTAACAATGAGCAGTTCTTC. Its protein is CATSRVNNEQFF. The chain joins TRBV15 to TRBJ2-1, with D hard to call. Germline assignment: CDR1 LNHNV and CDR2 YYDKDF (reference sequence). V was shortened by 1 base and J by 5 bases, with 3 bases between the two germline ends. This CDR3 spans 12 amino acids.

In this sample, this clonotype turned up a few times. J is TRBJ2-1 and V is TRBV23-1; the match to TRBD1 covers 7 bases. TRBV23-1 is flagged as an ORF with uncertain function. This CDR3 region has 13 residues. V was pared by 11 bases and J by 3 bases, with 7 bases of the junction left unmatched. CDR3 sequence: CAGPGQSYNEQFF. The CDR3 DNA is TGCGCCGGTCCGGGACAGAGCTACAATGAGCAGTTCTTC.

The genes are TRBV12-3 or TRBV12-4 and TRBJ2-2; 9 bases are shared with TRBD1. Trimming took 6 bases from V and 4 from J; bases not matched to a gene: 6. The CDR3 extends over 15 amino acids. Written as DNA, the CDR3 is TGTGCCAGCAGACCGGGGACAGGGCGCACCGGGGAGCTGTTTTTT. It codes for CASRPGTGRTGELFF.

There are a few counts of this clonotype. The J gene is TRBJ2-3, the V gene TRBV18; D not resolved. V shed 1 base and J shed 1 base, with 6 bases lying between them. The germline V gene encodes CDR1 KGHSH and CDR2 LQKENI. This CDR3 has 14 residues. The CDR3 DNA follows: TGTGCCAGCTCACCACACCAGGGCACAGATACGCAGTATTTT. Its translation is CASSPHQGTDTQYF.

This clonotype showed up many times. The J gene is TRBJ2-3, the V gene TRBV6-5; 8 bases map to TRBD1. CDR3 length: 14 amino acids. J lost 5 bases, V lost 6 bases, and 7 bases had no gene match. CDR1 is MNHEY and CDR2 is SVGAGI in the germline V gene. The CDR3 sequence is CASSEGQGIDTQYF. DNA of the CDR3: TGTGCCAGCAGCGAAGGACAGGGAATAGATACGCAGTATTTT.

This sequence joins TRBV11-2 and TRBJ1-2; 11 nucleotides match TRBD1. The CDR3 covers 14 residues. CDR1 and CDR2 from the germline V gene are SGHAT and FQNNGV. The J segment lost 7 bases and the V segment lost 5 bases, leaving 6 bases of the junction unmatched. CDR3: CASSLDRGQSGYTF. The CDR3, as DNA: TGTGCCAGCAGCCTGGACAGGGGGCAAAGTGGCTACACCTTC.

This clonotype was seen a few times. The rearrangement joins TRBV6-2 or TRBV6-3 to TRBJ2-2, with a possible D match to TRBD2 (7 bases). The CDR3 is 14 amino acids. With 7 bases removed from V and 1 base from J, the gap between germline ends came to 10 bases. CDR1 and CDR2 (germline): MNHEY, SVGEGT. This chain's CDR3 is CASTGGLNTGELFF. In DNA form, the CDR3 reads TGTGCCAGCACCGGGGGGCTGAACACCGGGGAGCTGTTTTTT.

CDR3: CASSYSSVGGLYNEQFF. The CDR3 nucleotides are TGTGCCAGCAGCTACTCCTCAGTGGGGGGTCTCTACAATGAGCAGTTCTTC. The gene calls are TRBV5-6 and TRBJ2-1; a weak D match, TRBD2 (6 bases). This CDR3 is built from 17 residues. Germline V gives CDR1 SGHDT, CDR2 YYEEEE. The V end was cut by 3 bases, the J end by 3 bases, with 19 bases between.

The rearrangement links TRBV5-1 to TRBJ2-1; 9 bases are shared with TRBD2. The V and J ends lost 0 bases and 8 bases, in that order; junction bases with no gene match: 9. Germline-derived CDR1 and CDR2 are SGHRS and YFSETQ. CDR3 length: 16 residues. CDR3 DNA sequence: TGCGCCAGCAGCTTGGTGGCGGGGGGGCCCTCGGATGAGCAGTTCTTC. Protein product: CASSLVAGGPSDEQFF.

This chain connects TRBV24-1 to TRBJ1-5; maybe TRBD1 (6 bases). Germline V gene lookup returns CDR1 KGHDR and CDR2 SFDVKD. The CDR3 spans 16 residues. The V end was cut by 2 bases, the J end by 3 bases, with 13 bases between. The CDR3 loop is CATSDSLGGFNQPQHF. The CDR3 bases are TGTGCCACCAGTGATTCCCTGGGGGGCTTCAATCAGCCCCAGCATTTT.

Many counts were recorded for this clonotype. The chain is built from TRBV27 and TRBJ2-7; a weak D match, TRBD1 (5 bases). Deletions cut 3 bases from V and 4 bases from J, with 10 bases between. Germline V gene data show CDR1 as MNHEY and CDR2 as SMNVEV (reference sequence). The length of the CDR3 is 13 residues. CDR3 sequence: CASSFAGSYEQYF. Here the CDR3 DNA reads TGTGCCAGCAGTTTTGCAGGGTCTTACGAGCAGTACTTC.

This clonotype was seen a few times. The rearrangement links TRBV24-1 to TRBJ2-5; no reliable D call. There are 12 residues in the CDR3. V was pared by 3 bases and J by 5 bases, with 6 bases between. CDR1 is KGHDR, CDR2 SFDVKD, per germline. The CDR3 here is CATSDTMETQYF. In nucleotides, the CDR3 is TGTGCCACCAGTGATACCATGGAGACCCAGTACTTC.

In its sample, this clonotype was seen a few times. This chain connects TRBV7-9 to TRBJ1-1; D is unresolved. Trimming left V 2 bases short and J 4 bases short, with 11 bases between. The CDR3 spans 14 residues. Germline values: CDR1 SEHNR, CDR2 FQNEAQ (reference sequence). The DNA for the CDR3 is TGTGCCAGCAGCTTATCGGGCAAGGGCACTGAAGCTTTCTTT. Translation: CASSLSGKGTEAFF.

The sample holds a few counts of this clonotype. This chain uses TRBV12-3 or TRBV12-4 with TRBJ2-3, with D unclear. With 7 bases removed from V and 4 bases from J, the gap between germline ends came to 21 bases. This CDR3 region has 16 residues. DNA for the CDR3: TGTGCCAGCACCGATACTGGGCACCATGGGGCAGATACGCAGTATTTT. Translated, it gives CASTDTGHHGADTQYF.

The chain combines TRBV7-9 with TRBJ1-1; unclear D gene. The germline V and J ends were trimmed by 8 bases and 2 bases, with 6 bases remaining between them. This CDR3 spans 11 amino acids. Germline CDR1 SEHNR, CDR2 FQNEAQ (reference sequence). The CDR3 nucleotides read TGTGCCAGCGGTCATAACACTGAAGCTTTCTTT. Encoded protein: CASGHNTEAFF. The whole variable domain, remainder taken from reference TRBV7-9 and TRBJ1-1, is DTGVSQNPRHKITKRGQNVTFRCDPISEHNRLYWYRQTLGQGPEFLTYFQNEAQLEKSRLLSDRFSAERPKGSFSTLEIQRTEQGDSAMYLCASGHNTEAFFGQGTRLTVV.

The chain uses TRBV19 and TRBJ2-2; perhaps TRBD1 as D (5 bases). Trimming cost V 6 bases and J 9 bases, with 17 bases left between them. This CDR3 is 14 amino acids long. Germline V lookup: CDR1 LNHDA, CDR2 SQIVND (reference sequence). CDR3 sequence (DNA): TGTGCCAGTAGACTCGACAGAGCTTCGAGGGAGCTGTTTTTT. It specifies CASRLDRASRELFF. Full variable domain (outside the CDR3, taken from reference TRBV19 and TRBJ2-2): DGGITQSPKYLFRKEGQNVTLSCEQNLNHDAMYWYRQDPGQGLRLIYYSQIVNDFQKGDIAEGYSVSREKKESFPLTVTSAQKNPTAFYLCASRLDRASRELFFGEGSRLTVL.

The chain uses TRBV7-9 and TRBJ2-5; 10 nucleotides align to TRBD1. V lost 3 bases to trimming and J lost 4 bases; unmatched junction nucleotides: 2. CDR3 size: 14 residues. Germline V gene lookup returns CDR1 SEHNR and CDR2 FQNEAQ (reference sequence). CDR3 sequence: CASSLTGGTETQYF. CDR3 nucleotides: TGTGCCAGCAGCTTGACAGGGGGCACAGAGACCCAGTACTTC.

In nucleotides, the CDR3 is TGTGCCAGCACCATAAGGGGTGGGAATGAGCAGTTCTTC. It codes for CASTIRGGNEQFF. The chain combines TRBV6-5 with TRBJ2-1, with a tentative D call TRBD1 (5 bases). The CDR3 is 13 residues long. V was shortened by 7 bases and J by 7 bases, with 14 bases between the two germline ends. Germline lookup yields CDR1 MNHEY and CDR2 SVGAGI.

The rearrangement uses TRBV12-3 or TRBV12-4 and TRBJ1-1; no clear D gene. The CDR3 runs 13 residues. V was pared by 1 base and J by 8 bases, with 11 bases between. The CDR3 DNA sequence: TGTGCCAGCAGTTTAGGACGCCTGAGAGAAGCTTTCTTT. Its translation is CASSLGRLREAFF.

This clonotype was seen many times. The chain joins TRBV7-6 to TRBJ2-3, with D unclear. The germline CDR1 and CDR2 sequences are SGHVS and FNYEAQ. This CDR3 region has 15 residues. V was trimmed by 7 bases and J by 3 bases, leaving 17 bases between them. CDR3 residues: CASTLLYSRTDTQYF. CDR3 nucleotides: TGTGCCAGCACCCTACTCTACAGCAGAACAGATACGCAGTATTTT.

This clonotype was seen a handful of times. The chain recombines TRBV7-6 with TRBJ2-2, with 9 bases identical to TRBD2. The trim removed 1 base at V and 2 bases at J, leaving 2 bases unmatched. Germline CDR1 is SGHVS and CDR2 is FNYEAQ. The CDR3 consists of 16 residues. CDR3 sequence: CASSLEAGGNTGELFF. The CDR3 coding sequence is TGTGCCAGCAGCTTAGAAGCGGGAGGTAACACCGGGGAGCTGTTTTTT.

This clonotype showed up just a few times. The chain carries TRBV3-1 and TRBJ2-7, with 10 bases fitting TRBD1. The CDR3 sequence is 12 residues long. Germline CDR1 reads LGHDT; CDR2 reads YNNKEL (reference sequence). The ends lost 5 bases at V and 10 bases at J; junction bases unmatched: 5. In DNA, the CDR3 is TGTGCCAGCAGCTCGCAGACAGGGGGCCAGTACTTC. Protein sequence: CASSSQTGGQYF.

The chain carries TRBV20-1 and TRBJ2-7, with D perhaps matching TRBD1 or TRBD2 (5 bases each). Germline V CDR1 and CDR2: DFQATT, SNEGSKA (reference sequence). The CDR3 has 13 amino acids. V was pared by 3 bases and J by 4 bases, with 13 bases between. CDR3 bases: TGCAGTGCTAGGGGGCGCGGAGGTTACGAGCAGTACTTC. As protein: CSARGRGGYEQYF.

This chain joins TRBV12-3 or TRBV12-4 and TRBJ2-2; TRBD2 is a possible D gene (6 bases). The CDR3 totals 19 residues. With 8 bases removed from V and 3 bases from J, the gap between germline ends came to 28 bases. The CDR3 DNA reads TGTGCCAGCTCCTCATACGGCGGGGTGAAAGGGTCTCACACCGGGGAGCTGTTTTTT. It yields the protein CASSSYGGVKGSHTGELFF.

The J gene is TRBJ2-3, the V gene TRBV7-9, with D hard to call. From germline, CDR1 is SEHNR and CDR2 FQNEAQ (reference sequence). The CDR3 loop spans 14 amino acids. The V end lost 5 bases, the J end lost 2 bases, and 11 bases lay between the germline ends. CDR3 nucleotides: TGTGCCAGCAGCATTTCTTCCACCACAGATACGCAGTATTTT. It specifies CASSISSTTDTQYF.

This clonotype showed up just a few times. The chain uses TRBV18 and TRBJ2-7, with 10 bases that match TRBD2. V shed 3 bases and J 2 bases; nucleotides not matched to a gene: 4. The length of the CDR3 is 15 residues. Germline-derived CDR1 and CDR2 are KGHSH and LQKENI. The CDR3 DNA is TGTGCCAGCTCACCGGCTAGCGGGGGCCCCTACGAGCAGTACTTC. The encoded protein is CASSPASGGPYEQYF. The whole variable domain, remainder taken from reference TRBV18 and TRBJ2-7, is NAGVMQNPRHLVRRRGQEARLRCSPMKGHSHVYWYRQLPEEGLKFMVYLQKENIIDESGMPKERFSAEFPKEGPSILRIQQVVRGDSAAYFCASSPASGGPYEQYFGPGTRLTVT.

The chain joins TRBV3-1 to TRBJ2-7; the D gene is possibly TRBD1 (6 bases). V lost 4 bases and J 6 bases, leaving 13 bases between the germline ends. This CDR3 region has 13 residues. In germline, CDR1 is LGHDT, CDR2 YNNKEL (reference sequence). The DNA for the CDR3 is TGTGCCAGCAGCCCTACAGGGTCCGGCGAGCAGTACTTC. This gives the protein CASSPTGSGEQYF.

This clonotype was detected only a few times. This rearrangement joins TRBV14 to TRBJ2-7; D call uncertain. This CDR3 is 12 amino acids long. V lost 1 base, J lost 9 bases, and 10 bases lay in between. Germline V CDR1 and CDR2: SGHDN, FVKESK. CDR3 DNA: TGTGCCAGCAGCCAAGGGTGGGTTACGCAGTACTTC. The encoded protein is CASSQGWVTQYF.